This TCR beta chain stems from a study of identical twins. Regarding the study as a whole: In cord blood, abundant beta clonotypes had fewer insertions; memory showed no trend.

TCRdb re-analysed the 5' RACE reads in MiXCR, keeping a single row per CDR3 protein. The table has roughly 1,500,000 distinct CDR3 sequences, around a third seen once. To note about this clonotype: Its matching antigen is unknown.

The CDR3 consists of 18 residues. J lost 11 bases, V lost 5 bases, and 21 bases had no gene match. CDR1 and CDR2 (germline): KGHSH, LQKENI. V usage is TRBV18 and J usage is TRBJ2-3; TRBD2 agrees at 11 bases. The source material was cord blood. The receptor was derived from a newborn girl in good health. The CDR3 DNA reads as TGTGCCAGCTCATCCACCTCCTACGGACTAGCGGGCAGACCAGGGCAGTATTTT. Amino acids: CASSSTSYGLAGRPGQYF.